This TCR beta chain was identified in a study of T cells in Graves' hyperthyroidism and ophthalmopathy. Amplified regions were TCR beta CDR3 sequences from RNA transcripts. A set of HTBI primers served as the primers for a first-round RT-PCR of the TCR CDR3. TCRdb re-derived calls from the multiplex PCR reads in MiXCR, one entry per CDR3 protein. In the table there are under 450,000 distinct CDR3 sequences, roughly 14% of which are singletons. This clonotype was detected many times. The germline V gene encodes CDR1 SGHTA and CDR2 FQGNSA. This CDR3 comprises 17 residues. Trimming left V 1 base short and J 7 bases short, with 20 bases between.

The chain joins TRBV7-2 to TRBJ1-5; D is unclear. The origin of this receptor is a young man with Graves' hyperthyroidism that later progressed to Graves' ophthalmopathy. Sequencing was carried out using blood. The DNA of the CDR3 is TGTGCCAGCAGCTTAGTACCAGTGGGATTGGTGAGACAGCCCCAGCATTTT. Translation gives CASSLVPVGLVRQPQHF.